What follows are 32 T cell receptor beta chains derived from one specimen sequenced in a study of T-cell reconstitution after alpha-beta-depleted transplantation in children. The TCRbeta library incorporated unique molecular identifiers. TCRdb reanalysed the PCR reads using MiXCR and keeps one entry per CDR3 protein. Of about 980,000 distinct CDR3 sequences listed, 25% to 30% were seen once; the top ten hold 28%. Here the sequenced sample was PBMCs, mostly from graft donor cells, taken 360 days after TCRalphabeta/CD19-depleted stem cell transplant. The source of these receptors is a boy younger than two who had a stem cell transplant for SCID, so the T cells may come from the graft donor.

The V call is TRBV27, the J call TRBJ2-7; D remains ambiguous. The CDR3 runs to 16 residues. V lost 1 base to trimming and J lost 0 bases, with 13 bases between them. The germline V gene has CDR1 MNHEY and CDR2 SMNVEV (reference sequence). CDR3: CASSLWPVAGSYEQYF. The CDR3 region has the DNA TGTGCCAGCAGTTTATGGCCAGTGGCTGGCTCCTACGAGCAGTACTTC.

The V gene is TRBV7-9, the J gene TRBJ1-5; TRBD1 might be the D (6 bases). Looked up from germline, CDR1 is SEHNR and CDR2 is FQNEAQ (reference sequence). V was clipped by 11 bases and J by 0 bases, with 17 bases between them. The CDR3 covers 15 residues. Here the CDR3 reads CACHRGQHSNQPQHF. CDR3 coding DNA: TGTGCCTGTCACCGGGGGCAACATAGCAATCAGCCCCAGCATTTT.

This sequence joins TRBV12-3 or TRBV12-4 and TRBJ2-5, with D perhaps matching TRBD1 (6 bases). V was trimmed by 2 bases and J by 4 bases, leaving 11 bases between them. This CDR3 has 14 amino acids. The CDR3: CASSLTGSAETQYF. The CDR3 DNA sequence: TGTGCCAGCAGTTTAACAGGGTCGGCAGAGACCCAGTACTTC.

The V gene is TRBV7-2, the J gene TRBJ2-7, with 10 positions matching TRBD2. The V segment lost 3 bases and the J segment 4 bases; nucleotides outside the gene matches: 6. The CDR3 is made up of 15 amino acids. From germline, CDR1 is SGHTA and CDR2 FQGNSA. The CDR3 sequence: CASSFVSGGLYEQYF. CDR3 in DNA: TGTGCCAGCAGCTTCGTTAGCGGGGGGTTATACGAGCAGTACTTC.

This clonotype was seen ten or more times. V and J are TRBV27 and TRBJ2-3, with 7 bases fitting TRBD1. This CDR3 is 17 amino acids long. The germline V gene encodes CDR1 MNHEY and CDR2 SMNVEV (reference sequence). Germline trimming cut 0 bases from V and 6 bases from J; bases unmatched to any gene: 12. The CDR3 nucleotides are TGTGCCAGCAGTTTATCGAGCCCAGGGGGTTTGGAGGATACGCAGTATTTT. Its translation is CASSLSSPGGLEDTQYF.

CDR3 region: CSARDRQVSYEQYF. CDR3 nucleotide sequence: TGCAGTGCTAGAGACAGACAGGTCAGCTACGAGCAGTACTTC. The chain employs TRBV20-1 and TRBJ2-7; D is possibly TRBD1 (6 bases). V gave up 0 bases and J gave up 3 bases, with 12 bases separating them. This CDR3 has 14 residues. CDR1 and CDR2 from the germline V gene are DFQATT and SNEGSKA (reference sequence).

V and J are TRBV19 and TRBJ1-5; 11 bases are shared with TRBD1. Germline loops: CDR1 LNHDA, CDR2 SQIVND (reference sequence). The CDR3 covers 16 residues. V trimming: 5 bases; J trimming: 7 bases; junction bases outside the gene matches: 10. CDR3 DNA: TGTGCCAGTAGTTTTGGACAGGGGGCGCCTAGGCAGCCCCAGCATTTT. Residues: CASSFGQGAPRQPQHF.

The sample holds a few counts of this clonotype. The V call is TRBV7-2, the J call TRBJ2-1; D gene ambiguous. The CDR3 spans 13 residues. In germline, CDR1 is SGHTA, CDR2 FQGNSA. V was shortened by 1 base and J by 6 bases, with 7 bases between the two germline ends. CDR3 region: CASSLGRINEQFF. In DNA, the CDR3 is TGTGCCAGCAGCTTAGGACGGATCAATGAGCAGTTCTTC.

In this sample, this clonotype turned up many times. The V and J genes are TRBV4-2 and TRBJ2-2, with 8 bases lining up with TRBD2. The CDR3 has 16 amino acids. Germline trimming cut 0 bases from V and 6 bases from J; bases unmatched to any gene: 6. Germline values: CDR1 LGHNA, CDR2 YNFKEQ. CDR3 loop: CASSQDGAGVPGELFF. The CDR3 coding sequence is TGTGCCAGCAGCCAAGATGGAGCGGGGGTCCCCGGGGAGCTGTTTTTT.

This clonotype was picked up many times. The V and J genes are TRBV20-1 and TRBJ2-3, with TRBD2 matching over 8 bases. Germline V gene data show CDR1 as DFQATT and CDR2 as SNEGSKA (reference sequence). The CDR3 consists of 15 residues. V gave up 5 bases and J gave up 3 bases; unmatched junction bases: 10. Written as DNA, the CDR3 is TGCAGTGCTGACCGAGCGGGGGACGAAACAGATACGCAGTATTTT. Translated, it gives CSADRAGDETDTQYF.

The chain employs TRBV20-1 and TRBJ2-4; weak D call: TRBD1 (6 bases). V lost 5 bases to trimming and J lost 5 bases, with 16 bases between them. Germline V gene sequence: CDR1 DFQATT, CDR2 SNEGSKA (reference sequence). This CDR3 is built from 14 residues. The DNA of the CDR3 is TGCAGTGCTGGACCGGGACACTCTGAAAACATTCAGTACTTC. This codes for CSAGPGHSENIQYF.

The sample holds a few counts of this clonotype. This chain joins TRBV4-1 and TRBJ2-3; 12 bases fit TRBD2. Germline V gives CDR1 MGHRA, CDR2 YSYEKL. V gave up 2 bases and J gave up 3 bases; unmatched junction bases: 9. This CDR3 has 18 residues. The CDR3 DNA reads TGCGCCAGCAGCCAAACCCCGACTAGCGGGGGCCGGACAGATACGCAGTATTTT. Translation gives CASSQTPTSGGRTDTQYF.

The chain links TRBV12-3 or TRBV12-4 to TRBJ2-2, with D possibly called TRBD1 or TRBD2 (6 bases each). The ends were cut back, 4 bases at V and 6 bases at J, with 12 bases in the middle. The CDR3 consists of 14 residues. CDR3 in amino acids: CASSWGAFAGELFF. The CDR3 DNA is TGTGCCAGCAGTTGGGGGGCGTTTGCCGGGGAGCTGTTTTTT.

Only a few counts were recorded for this clonotype. The chain recombines TRBV12-3 or TRBV12-4 with TRBJ1-2; no definite D call. V lost 5 bases, J lost 8 bases, and 12 bases lay in between. The CDR3 sequence is 12 residues long. The CDR3 reads CASSPDGGGYTF. DNA of the CDR3: TGTGCCAGCAGTCCGGATGGAGGGGGCTACACCTTC.

The V call is TRBV12-3 or TRBV12-4, the J call TRBJ1-2; D ambiguous. The CDR3 runs 11 residues. Trimming shortened V by 1 base and J by 10 bases, and 7 bases separated the two germline ends. DNA of the CDR3: TGTGCCAGCAGTTTAGGCCCGACCTACACCTTC. Its translation is CASSLGPTYTF.

This clonotype was observed a handful of times. This chain uses TRBV12-3 or TRBV12-4 with TRBJ1-5, with 7 bases fitting TRBD1. The CDR3 is made up of 19 amino acids. V dropped 1 base and J dropped 12; count of bases not matched to a gene: 24. The CDR3 sequence: CASSLGTGNRKYPKWVQHF. For the CDR3, the DNA is TGTGCCAGCAGTTTAGGGACAGGCAATCGTAAATACCCTAAGTGGGTCCAGCATTTT.

In this sample, this clonotype turned up many times. One junction end disagrees with the germline gene, perhaps due to a read error. The chain uses TRBV12-3 or TRBV12-4 and TRBJ2-1; 9 bases agree with TRBD1. This CDR3 comprises 15 residues. As DNA, the CDR3 is TGCGCCAGCAGCTCGGGACAGGGAATCTACAATGAGCAGTTCTTC. Translating it yields CASSSGQGIYNEQFF.

The V and J genes are TRBV2 and TRBJ2-3; 9 nucleotides agree with TRBD1. CDR1 and CDR2 (germline): SNHLY, FYNNEI. V trimming: 5 bases; J trimming: 2 bases; junction bases outside the gene matches: 5. The CDR3 spans 15 residues. For the CDR3, the DNA is TGTGCCAGCAGTTGGGACAGGGTTACCACAGATACGCAGTATTTT. This codes for CASSWDRVTTDTQYF.

The chain joins TRBV12-3 or TRBV12-4 to TRBJ1-5; D ambiguous. The CDR3 has 11 residues. Trimming left V 6 bases short and J 6 bases short, with 6 bases between. Here the CDR3 reads CASSVGQPQHF. CDR3 bases: TGTGCCAGCAGCGTAGGTCAGCCCCAGCATTTT.

This clonotype came up a few times. The V gene is TRBV20-1, the J gene TRBJ2-3; D ambiguous. CDR1 and CDR2 (germline): DFQATT, SNEGSKA (reference sequence). This CDR3 is 13 amino acids long. V was shortened by 5 bases and J by 1 base, with 10 bases between the two germline ends. CDR3 region: CSALYARTDTQYF. CDR3 in DNA: TGCAGTGCTCTATACGCACGCACAGATACGCAGTATTTT.

This clonotype showed up just a few times. The J gene is TRBJ2-3, the V gene TRBV5-1; 9 bases align to TRBD2. The CDR3 consists of 17 residues. V shed 5 bases, J shed 0 bases, and the junction held 10 bases outside the gene matches. Germline CDR1 and CDR2: SGHRS and YFSETQ. The CDR3 nucleotides are TGCGCCAGCAGTGAGACTAGCGGAATTCGTAGCACAGATACGCAGTATTTT. Its protein is CASSETSGIRSTDTQYF.

This clonotype was picked up many times. CDR3 amino acids: CAWSVRAGELFF. CDR3 sequence (DNA): TGTGCCTGGAGTGTACGGGCCGGGGAGCTGTTTTTT. The chain recombines TRBV30 with TRBJ2-2; no reliable D call. CDR1 and CDR2 (germline): GTSNPN, SVGIG (reference sequence). V was shortened by 0 bases and J by 6 bases, with 5 bases between the two germline ends. The CDR3 covers 12 residues.

The genes are TRBV12-3 or TRBV12-4 and TRBJ2-1; TRBD1 agrees at 11 bases. The J segment lost 6 bases and the V segment lost 6 bases, leaving 7 bases of the junction unmatched. The CDR3 runs 15 residues. The CDR3 protein is CASSARDRGSNEQFF. DNA for the CDR3: TGTGCCAGCAGCGCCCGGGACAGGGGGTCCAATGAGCAGTTCTTC.

Here the CDR3 DNA reads TGTGCCAGCAGCTGGCCACCGCGTTCCGAGCAGTACTTC. It is translated as CASSWPPRSEQYF. The rearrangement links TRBV7-9 to TRBJ2-7; D remains unclear. The CDR3 runs 13 residues. Trimming pared 4 bases from V and 6 bases from J, leaving 13 bases between. In germline, CDR1 is SEHNR, CDR2 FQNEAQ (reference sequence). Variable domain in full (rest from reference TRBV7-9 and TRBJ2-7): DTGVSQNPRHKITKRGQNVTFRCDPISEHNRLYWYRQTLGQGPEFLTYFQNEAQLEKSRLLSDRFSAERPKGSFSTLEIQRTEQGDSAMYLCASSWPPRSEQYFGPGTRLTVT.

This chain connects TRBV5-1 to TRBJ2-3; 7 bases fit TRBD1. The V segment lost 1 base and the J segment 6 bases; nucleotides outside the gene matches: 5. Germline V gives CDR1 SGHRS, CDR2 YFSETQ. This CDR3 spans 14 amino acids. The CDR3 reads CASSLKGARDTQYF. The CDR3 DNA reads as TGCGCCAGCAGCTTGAAGGGGGCACGGGATACGCAGTATTTT. Combining the CDR3 with reference TRBV5-1 and TRBJ2-3 gives the whole variable domain KAGVTQTPRYLIKTRGQQVTLSCSPISGHRSVSWYQQTPGQGLQFLFEYFSETQRNKGNFPGRFSGRQFSNSRSEMNVSTLELGDSALYLCASSLKGARDTQYFGPGTRLTVL.

The V call is TRBV7-8, the J call TRBJ1-1; D not resolved. V was cut by 7 bases and J by 1 base, with 10 bases left in between. The CDR3 runs 13 residues. Germline loops: CDR1 SGHVS, CDR2 FQNEAQ. CDR3 sequence: CASNKEENTEAFF. In nucleotides, the CDR3 is TGTGCCAGCAACAAAGAGGAGAACACTGAAGCTTTCTTT.

This chain connects TRBV5-1 to TRBJ2-7; weak D call: TRBD1 (5 bases). This CDR3 contains 14 residues. The V gene lost 0 bases and the J gene lost 3 bases, with 10 bases spanning the gap. CDR1 is SGHRS, CDR2 YFSETQ, per germline. The CDR3 nucleotides are TGCGCCAGCAGCTTGGGACAGAGTCTCTACGAGCAGTACTTC. This sequence encodes CASSLGQSLYEQYF.

The chain joins TRBV5-1 to TRBJ2-5; D gene uncertain. Deletions cut 2 bases from V and 0 bases from J, with 11 bases between. CDR1 is SGHRS, CDR2 YFSETQ, per germline. The CDR3 sequence is 15 residues long. CDR3 in DNA: TGCGCCAGCAGCTTAATCCCTGCGTACCAAGAGACCCAGTACTTC. It is translated as CASSLIPAYQETQYF.

The CDR3 loop reads CASSYTQGLAETQYF. As DNA, the CDR3 is TGTGCCAGCAGTTACACCCAAGGACTAGCGGAGACCCAGTACTTC. The chain uses TRBV6-5 and TRBJ2-5; TRBD2 matches at 9 bases. The CDR3 spans 15 residues. The trim removed 2 bases at V and 5 bases at J, leaving 6 bases unmatched. Germline CDR1 reads MNHEY; CDR2 reads SVGAGI.

This clonotype was recorded many times. The chain carries TRBV7-9 and TRBJ2-1; TRBD2 agrees at 9 bases. The V and J ends lost 6 bases and 6 bases, in that order; junction bases with no gene match: 3. The CDR3 runs to 13 residues. The germline gives CDR1 SEHNR, CDR2 FQNEAQ (reference sequence). This CDR3 is CASSLAGSNEQFF. As DNA, the CDR3 is TGTGCCAGCAGTCTAGCGGGGAGCAATGAGCAGTTCTTC.

This clonotype was counted a few times. The chain has TRBV9 and TRBJ2-1, with 10 bases identical to TRBD1. This CDR3 region has 15 residues. Trimming at V came to 4 bases and at J to 4 bases, leaving 5 bases not matched to a gene. From germline, CDR1 is SGDLS and CDR2 YYNGEE. In nucleotides, the CDR3 is TGTGCCAGCAGCCCGGGGGGACAGGGGTACAATGAGCAGTTCTTC. As protein: CASSPGGQGYNEQFF.

Only a few counts were recorded for this clonotype. V usage is TRBV9 and J usage is TRBJ2-7; D not certain. This CDR3 comprises 14 residues. Trimming left V 0 bases short and J 2 bases short, with 9 bases between. Germline V gives CDR1 SGDLS, CDR2 YYNGEE. The CDR3 DNA sequence: TGTGCCAGCAGCGTAGAGGCCAGAGCCTACGAGCAGTACTTC. Amino acid sequence: CASSVEARAYEQYF.